This TCR beta chain was obtained from a study of blood T cell repertoires in COVID-19. This CDR3 is built from 15 residues. The ends lost 4 bases at V and 5 bases at J; junction bases unmatched: 7. The germline V gene encodes CDR1 SGHNT and CDR2 YENEEA. The method was immunoSEQ multiplex PCR; TCRdb's version includes in-frame clones alone and lacks a portion of them. The sample lists around 80,000 clones, around 83% occurring once. The receptor was derived from a human donor in a cohort sampled during active COVID-19. Material for sequencing was peripheral blood. V gene TRBV11-3 combines with J gene TRBJ2-1, with 8 bases that match TRBD2. CDR3 protein: CASSSSGSIDNEQFF. CDR3 DNA sequence: TGTGCCAGCAGCTCGAGCGGGAGTATCGACAATGAGCAGTTCTTC. Full variable domain (outside the CDR3, taken from reference TRBV11-3 and TRBJ2-1): EAGVVQSPRYKIIEKKQPVAFWCNPISGHNTLYWYLQNLGQGPELLIRYENEEAVDDSQLPKDRFSAERLKGVDSTLKIQPAELGDSAVYLCASSSSGSIDNEQFFGPGTRLTVL.